This T cell receptor beta chain was documented in a study of blood T cell repertoires in COVID-19. In the study overall: There were acute and convalescent COVID-19 samples, and they came from the United States, Italy and Spain.

As originally analysed: Amplification with reference gene primers provided the estimates of nucleated cell counts. Sequencing was performed with immunoSEQ multiplex PCR; in TCRdb, only in-frame clones are kept and a portion is missing. V, J and clone size are those of that table, while D and trimming were read from the DNA. The data contain 83,000 or so clones, over 70% of them singletons. V was cut by 0 bases and J by 9 bases, with 7 bases left in between. This CDR3 has 12 amino acids. The germline gives CDR1 SGHTS, CDR2 YDEGEE. Sample: peripheral blood. The receptor was isolated from a woman aged 80 or older with acute or convalescent COVID-19. The V gene is TRBV5-8, the J gene TRBJ2-1, with TRBD1 as a possible D gene (5 bases). DNA for the CDR3: TGTGCCAGCAGCTTGGACAGGAGTGAGCAGTTCTTC. As protein: CASSLDRSEQFF.